Each of the 32 T cell receptor beta chains below was sequenced from the same sample in a study of cytomegalovirus exposure and HLA in healthy donors. Primers: 60 Vbeta forward and 13 Jbeta reverse. TCRdb's copy holds only in-frame clones and misses some; the assay was immunoSEQ multiplex PCR. The listing contains more than 100,000 clones. The sample was PBMCs. These receptors all stem from a woman aged 40 to 50 in good health and CMV-seronegative.

The chain couples TRBV25-1 to TRBJ2-3; D gene ambiguous. The length of the CDR3 is 15 residues. Germline V gene lookup returns CDR1 MGHDK and CDR2 SYGVNS. V lost 7 bases and J lost 6, with 20 bases in between. The CDR3 DNA follows: TGTGCCAGCACAAATCGATTTACGAACATCGATACGCAGTATTTT. Translation gives CASTNRFTNIDTQYF. Drawing the rest from reference TRBV25-1 and TRBJ2-3, the complete variable domain is EADIYQTPRYLVIGTGKKITLECSQTMGHDKMYWYQQDPGMELHLIHYSYGVNSTEKGDLSSESTVSRIRTEHFPLTLESARPSHTSQYLCASTNRFTNIDTQYFGPGTRLTVL.

The V call is TRBV7-2, the J call TRBJ2-5; 10 nucleotides match TRBD2. Germline CDR1 and CDR2: SGHTA and FQGNSA. V dropped 0 bases and J dropped 2; count of bases not matched to a gene: 6. CDR3 length equals 17 residues. The CDR3, as DNA: TGTGCCAGCAGCTTAGCGCGGAGCGGGGGGGATCAAGAGACCCAGTACTTC. Translating gives CASSLARSGGDQETQYF. The whole variable domain, filled in from reference TRBV7-2 and TRBJ2-5, reads GAGVSQSPSNKVTEKGKDVELRCDPISGHTALYWYRQSLGQGLEFLIYFQGNSAPDKSGLPSDRFSAERTGGSVSTLTIQRTQQEDSAVYLCASSLARSGGDQETQYFGPGTRLLVL.

The chain combines TRBV4-3 with TRBJ2-6; 8 bases are a match to TRBD1. Looked up from germline, CDR1 is LGHNA and CDR2 is YSLEER. The trim removed 4 bases at V and 2 bases at J, leaving 4 bases unmatched. This CDR3 contains 16 residues. In nucleotides, the CDR3 is TGCGCCAGCAGCCTGACAGGGGCTGCTGGGGCCAACGTCCTGACTTTC. Amino acid sequence: CASSLTGAAGANVLTF.

The chain combines TRBV7-2 with TRBJ1-2; a possible D gene is TRBD1 (5 bases). The V gene's germline CDR1 is SGHTA and CDR2 FQGNSA. V was trimmed by 1 base and J by 7 bases, leaving 13 bases between them. The CDR3 length is 14 residues. The CDR3 is CASSLVGQGSGYTF. The CDR3 DNA reads as TGTGCCAGCAGCTTAGTGGGGCAGGGAAGTGGCTACACCTTC.

V and J are TRBV7-3 and TRBJ1-1; no definite D call. CDR1 and CDR2 (germline): SGHTA, FQGTGA. The CDR3 is made up of 14 amino acids. Between the trimmed V and J ends, which lost 5 bases and 1 base, there was a span of 11 bases. CDR3 region: CASSPGSRNTEAFF. The CDR3, as DNA: TGTGCCAGCAGCCCCGGGTCCAGGAACACTGAAGCTTTCTTT.

This chain connects TRBV21-1 to TRBJ2-7; TRBD1 was called by the table and not checked on the DNA. TRBV21-1 is a pseudogene. This CDR3 is built from 14 residues. The CDR3 protein is CAKSSPKTGYEQYV. The CDR3 DNA is TGTGCCAAAAGCAGCCCAAAGACAGGTTACGAGCAGTACGTC.

This sequence joins TRBV9 and TRBJ2-5; D may be TRBD1 (5 bases). The CDR3 is 14 residues long. In germline, CDR1 is SGDLS, CDR2 YYNGEE. The V and J ends lost 2 bases and 4 bases respectively, with 12 bases between them. CDR3 protein: CASSVGSGRETQYF. In DNA form, the CDR3 reads TGTGCCAGCAGCGTCGGGTCAGGGCGAGAGACCCAGTACTTC.

The rearrangement joins TRBV29-1 to TRBJ1-1, with 11 bases matching TRBD1. The CDR3 is 13 residues long. CDR1 and CDR2 from the germline V gene are SQVTM and ANQGSEA. The CDR3 nucleotides are TGCAGTGCTGGGACAGGGGGAAGGACTGAAGCTTTCTTT. Residues: CSAGTGGRTEAFF.

The chain uses TRBV27 and TRBJ2-1; 7 bases are shared with TRBD1. The CDR3 sequence is 15 residues long. Looked up from germline, CDR1 is MNHEY and CDR2 is SMNVEV (reference sequence). V lost 3 bases to trimming and J lost 4 bases; unmatched junction nucleotides: 6. The CDR3 region has the DNA TGTGCCAGCAGTTTGGGACAGAGGATATACAATGAGCAGTTCTTC. Translated, it gives CASSLGQRIYNEQFF.

The chain employs TRBV6-6 and TRBJ2-5; D is unresolved. The CDR3 consists of 11 residues. CDR1 and CDR2 (germline): MNHNY, SVGAGI (reference sequence). Trimming pared 5 bases from V and 4 bases from J, leaving 5 bases between. The CDR3 nucleotides are TGTGCCAGCAGTGAGATAGAGACCCAGTACTTC. It specifies CASSEIETQYF.

The V and J genes are TRBV5-1 and TRBJ2-2; 10 positions agree with TRBD2. V lost 0 bases, J lost 6 bases, and 5 bases stayed unmatched. CDR1 is SGHRS, CDR2 YFSETQ, per germline. The CDR3 runs 16 residues. The CDR3 protein is CASSLGTSGSAGELFF. The CDR3 region has the DNA TGCGCCAGCAGCTTGGGGACTAGCGGAAGTGCCGGGGAGCTGTTTTTT.

The gene calls are TRBV7-8 and TRBJ1-1; D is uncertain. V lost 2 bases to trimming and J lost 1 base, with 8 bases between them. This CDR3 contains 14 residues. The germline V gene has CDR1 SGHVS and CDR2 FQNEAQ. CDR3 DNA sequence: TGTGCCAGCAGCTTATTCCAGGCGAACACTGAAGCTTTCTTT. Translating it yields CASSLFQANTEAFF.

The CDR3 DNA is TGCGCCAGCAGCCAAGATGGACTTCAGCCCCAGCATTTT. Translation gives CASSQDGLQPQHF. This chain uses TRBV4-3 with TRBJ1-5; D remains unclear. The CDR3 is made up of 13 amino acids. Looked up from germline, CDR1 is LGHNA and CDR2 is YSLEER. V lost 0 bases, J lost 6 bases, and 6 bases lay in between.

The chain joins TRBV28 to TRBJ1-4; D call uncertain. V was shortened by 4 bases and J by 5 bases, with 11 bases between the two germline ends. The CDR3 runs 14 residues. CDR1 MDHEN and CDR2 SYDVKM come from the germline V gene. The CDR3 spells CASSWGRGNEKLFF. CDR3 bases: TGTGCCAGCAGTTGGGGTCGCGGGAATGAAAAACTGTTTTTT. Drawing the rest from reference TRBV28 and TRBJ1-4, the complete variable domain is DVKVTQSSRYLVKRTGEKVFLECVQDMDHENMFWYRQDPGLGLRLIYFSYDVKMKEKGDIPEGYSVSREKKERFSLILESASTNQTSMYLCASSWGRGNEKLFFGSGTQLSVL.

V and J are TRBV29-1 and TRBJ1-5; no reliable D call. Germline-derived CDR1 and CDR2 are SQVTM and ANQGSEA. This CDR3 contains 15 residues. Trimming removed 7 bases at V and 7 bases at J, with 23 bases between. CDR3 DNA sequence: TGCAGCGCCCGGGAGGACTCAAGGCCCGGACAGCCCCAGCATTTT. This encodes CSAREDSRPGQPQHF.

V gene TRBV28 combines with J gene TRBJ1-4; D is perhaps TRBD1 (6 bases). This CDR3 is 15 amino acids long. CDR1 and CDR2 (germline): MDHEN, SYDVKM. Trimming cost V 3 bases and J 4 bases, with 12 bases left between them. The CDR3 DNA follows: TGTGCCAGCAGTTTGGGCAGGGGATTTAATGAAAAACTGTTTTTT. Amino acid sequence: CASSLGRGFNEKLFF.

The J gene is TRBJ2-5, the V gene TRBV28, with 10 nucleotides matching TRBD1. Looked up from germline, CDR1 is MDHEN and CDR2 is SYDVKM. This CDR3 has 16 residues. Unmatched junction bases numbered 9, after V lost 4 bases and J lost 4 bases. The CDR3 region is CASSSMRQGAGETQYF. CDR3 sequence (DNA): TGTGCCAGCAGTTCAATGCGACAGGGGGCGGGAGAGACCCAGTACTTC.

This chain links TRBV15 with TRBJ1-2; tentatively, D is TRBD1 (5 bases). Trimming left V 4 bases short and J 0 bases short, with 9 bases between. The germline CDR1 and CDR2 sequences are LNHNV and YYDKDF (reference sequence). The CDR3 loop spans 14 amino acids. CDR3 region: CATSMGGANYGYTF. For the CDR3, the DNA is TGTGCCACCAGCATGGGGGGGGCTAACTATGGCTACACCTTC.

The V and J genes are TRBV27 and TRBJ2-7; TRBD1 matches at 7 bases. The CDR3 sequence is 14 residues long. CDR1 is MNHEY and CDR2 is SMNVEV in the germline V gene (reference sequence). The V gene end was trimmed by 6 bases and the J gene end by 4 bases; junction bases not matched to a gene: 9. CDR3 in DNA: TGTGCCAGCAGGCCGACAGGGTTACCGTACGAGCAGTACGTC. Translating gives CASRPTGLPYEQYV.

This chain links TRBV27 with TRBJ1-2; 8 bases are shared with TRBD1. V shed 3 bases, J shed 2 bases, and the junction held 5 bases outside the gene matches. There are 15 residues in the CDR3. Germline V lookup: CDR1 MNHEY, CDR2 SMNVEV (reference sequence). The CDR3 loop reads CASSFGTGQNYGYTF. The CDR3 region has the DNA TGTGCCAGCAGTTTCGGGACAGGCCAGAACTATGGCTACACCTTC.

The chain couples TRBV4-3 to TRBJ1-6; D is ambiguous. This CDR3 region has 15 residues. Trimming cost V 4 bases and J 10 bases, with 17 bases left between them. The germline gives CDR1 LGHNA, CDR2 YSLEER. CDR3 nucleotides: TGCGCCAGCAGCCCGGGAGCGGGGTTGACCTCACCCCTCCACTTT. It yields the protein CASSPGAGLTSPLHF.

The chain joins TRBV5-5 to TRBJ1-1; tentative D call: TRBD1 (6 bases). Germline CDR1 and CDR2: SGHKS and YYEKEE (reference sequence). The CDR3 sequence is 14 residues long. V lost 4 bases, J lost 0 bases, and 10 bases lay in between. DNA of the CDR3: TGTGCCAGCAGCCTACAGGGCATGAACACTGAAGCTTTCTTT. Its protein product is CASSLQGMNTEAFF.

The rearrangement links TRBV5-1 to TRBJ2-5, with TRBD1 matching over 9 bases. This CDR3 is built from 16 residues. The germline V gene encodes CDR1 SGHRS and CDR2 YFSETQ. Trimming cost V 4 bases and J 4 bases; bases outside gene matches: 11. The CDR3 region has the DNA TGCGCCAGCAGCGACCGGGACAGGGCGAAGGGAGAGACCCAGTACTTC. Translation: CASSDRDRAKGETQYF.

J is TRBJ1-6 and V is TRBV28; 10 bases match TRBD1. This CDR3 has 14 residues. Germline CDR1 reads MDHEN; CDR2 reads SYDVKM. Trimming cost V 8 bases and J 9 bases; bases outside gene matches: 7. In DNA, the CDR3 is TGTGCCAGCGACGGACAGGGGGTCAGTTCACCCCTCCACTTT. Protein product: CASDGQGVSSPLHF. Based on the CDR3 plus reference TRBV28 and TRBJ1-6, the full variable domain is DVKVTQSSRYLVKRTGEKVFLECVQDMDHENMFWYRQDPGLGLRLIYFSYDVKMKEKGDIPEGYSVSREKKERFSLILESASTNQTSMYLCASDGQGVSSPLHFGNGTRLTVT.

The CDR3 spells CASSLGGGDADTQYF. Written as DNA, the CDR3 is TGTGCCAGCAGCTTAGGAGGGGGGGACGCAGATACGCAGTATTTT. The chain couples TRBV7-3 to TRBJ2-3, with a weak D call TRBD2 (7 bases). V lost 2 bases to trimming and J lost 4 bases, with 13 bases between them. The CDR3 spans 15 residues. Germline V gene sequence: CDR1 SGHTA, CDR2 FQGTGA.

The chain is built from TRBV27 and TRBJ2-7; 12 bases agree with TRBD2. J lost 4 bases, V lost 6 bases, and 13 bases had no gene match. CDR1 and CDR2 (germline): MNHEY, SMNVEV (reference sequence). CDR3 size: 17 residues. The CDR3 sequence is CASSLTSGGATGYEQYF. CDR3 in DNA: TGTGCCAGCAGCTTGACTAGCGGGGGAGCGACGGGGTACGAGCAGTACTTC.

V gene TRBV4-2 combines with J gene TRBJ2-1; D is unclear. This CDR3 contains 13 residues. Trimming stripped 0 bases from V and 10 bases from J, with 10 bases between. Germline values: CDR1 LGHNA, CDR2 YNFKEQ. The CDR3 DNA reads as TGTGCCAGCAGCCAAGATAACGGGTCCGAGCAGTTCTTC. Its protein product is CASSQDNGSEQFF.

V and J are TRBV6-1 and TRBJ1-3; the match to TRBD1 covers 8 bases. Per the germline V gene, CDR1 is MNHNS and CDR2 is SASEGT. The CDR3 is made up of 15 amino acids. With 7 bases clipped from V and 0 bases from J, the junction kept 5 bases outside the gene matches. CDR3 bases: TGTGCCAGCACCAAGGACAGGGACTCTGGAAACACCATATATTTT. Residues: CASTKDRDSGNTIYF.

The chain couples TRBV5-6 to TRBJ2-7; 9 bases align to TRBD1. V lost 8 bases, J lost 5 bases, and 20 bases stayed unmatched. Germline CDR1 is SGHDT and CDR2 is YYEEEE. This CDR3 is 17 amino acids long. As DNA, the CDR3 is TGTGCCAGTCCAATGACAGGGGGTGCGAATGCTTTCCACGAGCAGTACGTC. Translating gives CASPMTGGANAFHEQYV.

The CDR3 reads CASSSGGVADLYNEQFF. DNA for the CDR3: TGTGCCAGTAGTTCGGGGGGGGTTGCGGACCTTTACAATGAGCAGTTCTTC. The V gene is TRBV19, the J gene TRBJ2-1; 8 nucleotides align to TRBD2. The CDR3 loop spans 17 amino acids. J gave up 4 bases and V 5 bases, and 13 bases lay outside the gene matches. In germline, CDR1 is LNHDA, CDR2 SQIVND (reference sequence).

This chain uses TRBV28 with TRBJ2-2, with a tentative D call TRBD1 (6 bases). This CDR3 spans 18 amino acids. Trimming stripped 2 bases from V and 4 bases from J, with 20 bases between. The V gene's germline CDR1 is MDHEN and CDR2 SYDVKM. In DNA form, the CDR3 reads TGTGCCAGCAGTTTAAGGGGCCGGGCAGGGGTAGCCACCGGGGAGCTGTTTTTT. This translates into CASSLRGRAGVATGELFF.

The chain couples TRBV6-1 to TRBJ1-2, with TRBD1 as a possible D gene (5 bases). V was trimmed by 8 bases and J by 2 bases, leaving 15 bases between them. The V gene's germline CDR1 is MNHNS and CDR2 SASEGT. The CDR3 length is 14 residues. CDR3 DNA: TGTGCCAGCCTTCAGGGTGGTCAGAACTATGGCTACACCTTC. Protein: CASLQGGQNYGYTF.